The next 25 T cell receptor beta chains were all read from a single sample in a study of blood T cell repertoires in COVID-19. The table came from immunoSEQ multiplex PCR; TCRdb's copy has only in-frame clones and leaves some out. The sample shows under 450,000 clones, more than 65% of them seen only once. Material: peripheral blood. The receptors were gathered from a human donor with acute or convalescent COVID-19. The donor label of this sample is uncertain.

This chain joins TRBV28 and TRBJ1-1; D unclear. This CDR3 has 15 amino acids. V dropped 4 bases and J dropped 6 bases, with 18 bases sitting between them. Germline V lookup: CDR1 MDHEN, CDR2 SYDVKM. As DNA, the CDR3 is TGTGCCAGCAGTTCTCAGCAGGCTCTAAGACCTGAAGCTTTCTTT. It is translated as CASSSQQALRPEAFF.

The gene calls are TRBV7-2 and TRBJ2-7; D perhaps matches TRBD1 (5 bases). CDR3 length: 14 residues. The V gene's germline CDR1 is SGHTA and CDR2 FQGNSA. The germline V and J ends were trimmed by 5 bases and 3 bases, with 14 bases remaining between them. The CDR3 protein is CASSGRVSGYEQYF. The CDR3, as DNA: TGTGCCAGCAGCGGCAGGGTGTCAGGCTACGAGCAGTACTTC.

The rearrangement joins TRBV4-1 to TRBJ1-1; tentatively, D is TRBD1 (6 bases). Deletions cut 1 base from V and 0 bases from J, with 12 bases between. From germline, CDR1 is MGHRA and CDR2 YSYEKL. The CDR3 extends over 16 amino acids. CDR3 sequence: CASSQVTGHLNTEAFF. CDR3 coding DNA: TGCGCCAGCAGCCAAGTCACGGGACACCTGAACACTGAAGCTTTCTTT.

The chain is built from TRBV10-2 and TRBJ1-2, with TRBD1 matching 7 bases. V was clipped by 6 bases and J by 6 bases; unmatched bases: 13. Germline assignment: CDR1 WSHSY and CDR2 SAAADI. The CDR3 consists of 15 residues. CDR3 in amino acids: CASSADGQVWDGYTF. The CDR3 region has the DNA TGCGCCAGCAGCGCAGACGGACAGGTTTGGGATGGCTACACCTTC.

The CDR3 DNA follows: TGTGCCAGCAGTCCTGTCGAGGGTTCACCCCTCCACTTT. It encodes CASSPVEGSPLHF. This chain joins TRBV12-3 or TRBV12-4 and TRBJ1-6; D call uncertain. This CDR3 region has 13 residues. V was pared by 5 bases and J by 9 bases, with 11 bases between.

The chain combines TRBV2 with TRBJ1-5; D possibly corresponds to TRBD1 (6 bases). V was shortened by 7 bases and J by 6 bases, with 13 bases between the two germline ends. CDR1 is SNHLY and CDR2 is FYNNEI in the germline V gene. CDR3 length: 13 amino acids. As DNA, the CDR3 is TGTGCCAGCACTGGCAGGGGTTCTCAGCCCCAGCATTTT. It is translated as CASTGRGSQPQHF.

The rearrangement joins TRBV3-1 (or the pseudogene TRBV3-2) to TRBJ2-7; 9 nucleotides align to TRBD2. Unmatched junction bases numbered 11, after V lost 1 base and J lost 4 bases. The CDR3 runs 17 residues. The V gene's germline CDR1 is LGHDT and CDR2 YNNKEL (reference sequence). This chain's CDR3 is CASSQGVPGLALYEQYF. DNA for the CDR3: TGTGCCAGCAGCCAAGGAGTACCGGGACTAGCCCTTTACGAGCAGTACTTC.

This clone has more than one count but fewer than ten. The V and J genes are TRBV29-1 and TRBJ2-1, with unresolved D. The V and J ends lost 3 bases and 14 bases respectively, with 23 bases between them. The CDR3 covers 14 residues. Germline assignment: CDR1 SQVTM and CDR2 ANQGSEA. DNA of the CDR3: TGCAGCGTTGAGATTGCCGAGTCAACCTCACGAGAGTTCTTC. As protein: CSVEIAESTSREFF.

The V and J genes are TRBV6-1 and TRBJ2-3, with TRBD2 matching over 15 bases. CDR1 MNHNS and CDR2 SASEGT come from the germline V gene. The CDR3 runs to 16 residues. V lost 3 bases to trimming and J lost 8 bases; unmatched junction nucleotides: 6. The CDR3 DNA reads TGTGCCAGCAGTGAGGGACTAGCGGGGGGCCAGGGTACGCAGTATTTT. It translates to CASSEGLAGGQGTQYF.

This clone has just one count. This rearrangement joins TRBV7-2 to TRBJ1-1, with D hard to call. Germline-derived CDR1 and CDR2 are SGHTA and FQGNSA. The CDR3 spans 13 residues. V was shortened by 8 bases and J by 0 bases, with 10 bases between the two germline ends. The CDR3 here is CASREPMNTEAFF. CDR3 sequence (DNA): TGTGCCAGCCGCGAACCCATGAACACTGAAGCTTTCTTT.

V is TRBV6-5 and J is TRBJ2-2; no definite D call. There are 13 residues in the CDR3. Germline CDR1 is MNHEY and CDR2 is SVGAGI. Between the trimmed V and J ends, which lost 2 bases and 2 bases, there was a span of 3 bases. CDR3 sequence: CASSYPNTGELFF. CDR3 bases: TGTGCCAGCAGTTACCCTAACACCGGGGAGCTGTTTTTT.

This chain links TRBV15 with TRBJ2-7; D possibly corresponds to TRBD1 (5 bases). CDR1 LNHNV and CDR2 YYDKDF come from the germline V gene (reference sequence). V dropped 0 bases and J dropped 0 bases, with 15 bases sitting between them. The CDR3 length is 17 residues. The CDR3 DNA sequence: TGTGCCACCAGCAGAGAAGGGGCTGGGTCCGGCTCCTACGAGCAGTACTTC. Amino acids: CATSREGAGSGSYEQYF.

The CDR3 sequence: CASSLSLGQGETQYF. In nucleotides, the CDR3 is TGTGCCAGCAGCCTATCCCTGGGACAGGGAGAGACCCAGTACTTC. The chain recombines TRBV7-9 with TRBJ2-5, with 9 bases identical to TRBD1. CDR1 is SEHNR, CDR2 FQNEAQ, per germline (reference sequence). After removal of 5 bases from V and 4 bases from J, the junction contained 8 bases not matched to a gene. The CDR3 has 15 residues.

CDR3 in amino acids: CASSGALSLLQGGGHNEQFF. CDR3 coding DNA: TGCGCCAGCAGTGGGGCTCTCTCTCTTTTACAAGGGGGGGGTCACAATGAGCAGTTCTTC. The J gene is TRBJ2-1, the V gene TRBV10-2; tentatively, D is TRBD2 (7 bases). Between the trimmed V and J ends, which lost 4 bases and 5 bases, there was a span of 30 bases. The CDR3 contains 20 residues. CDR1 is WSHSY and CDR2 is SAAADI in the germline V gene.

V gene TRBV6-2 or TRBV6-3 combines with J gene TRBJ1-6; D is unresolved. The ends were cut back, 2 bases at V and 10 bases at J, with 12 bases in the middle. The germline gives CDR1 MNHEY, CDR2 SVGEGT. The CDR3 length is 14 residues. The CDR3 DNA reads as TGTGCCAGCAGTTACCCGGAGGATGGGTCACCCCTCCACTTT. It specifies CASSYPEDGSPLHF.

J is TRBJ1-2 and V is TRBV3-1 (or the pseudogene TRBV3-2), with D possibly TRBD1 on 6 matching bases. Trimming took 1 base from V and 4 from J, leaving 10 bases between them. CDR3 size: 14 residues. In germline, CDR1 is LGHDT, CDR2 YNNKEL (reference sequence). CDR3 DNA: TGTGCCAGCAGCCAAGGTGGACAGCCCTATGGCTACACCTTC. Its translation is CASSQGGQPYGYTF.

The DNA for the CDR3 is TGTGCCAGCAGAGGACACAGGGTGATGAACACTGAAGCTTTCTTT. As protein: CASRGHRVMNTEAFF. The V and J genes are TRBV6-5 and TRBJ1-1, with a tentative D call TRBD1 (6 bases). CDR1 MNHEY and CDR2 SVGAGI come from the germline V gene. V lost 6 bases to trimming and J lost 0 bases, with 14 bases between them. The CDR3 consists of 15 residues.

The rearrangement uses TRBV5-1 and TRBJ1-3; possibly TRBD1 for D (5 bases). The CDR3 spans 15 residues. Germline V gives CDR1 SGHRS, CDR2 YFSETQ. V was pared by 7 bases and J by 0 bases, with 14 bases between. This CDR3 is CASRQGVASGNTIYF. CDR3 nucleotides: TGCGCCAGCCGGCAGGGTGTTGCCTCTGGAAACACCATATATTTT.

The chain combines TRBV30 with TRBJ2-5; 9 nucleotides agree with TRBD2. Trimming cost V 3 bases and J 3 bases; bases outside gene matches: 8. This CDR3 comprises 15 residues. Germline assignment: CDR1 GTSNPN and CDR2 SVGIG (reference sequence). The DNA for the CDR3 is TGTGCCTGGAGAGAGGCGAGCGGGGGGAAAGAGACCCAGTACTTC. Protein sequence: CAWREASGGKETQYF.

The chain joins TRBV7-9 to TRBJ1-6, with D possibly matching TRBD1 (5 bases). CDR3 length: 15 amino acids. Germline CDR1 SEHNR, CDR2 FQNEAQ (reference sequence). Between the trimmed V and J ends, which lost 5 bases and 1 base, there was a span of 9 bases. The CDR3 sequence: CASSVTASYNSPLHF. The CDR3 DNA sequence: TGTGCCAGCAGCGTGACAGCATCCTATAATTCACCCCTCCACTTT.

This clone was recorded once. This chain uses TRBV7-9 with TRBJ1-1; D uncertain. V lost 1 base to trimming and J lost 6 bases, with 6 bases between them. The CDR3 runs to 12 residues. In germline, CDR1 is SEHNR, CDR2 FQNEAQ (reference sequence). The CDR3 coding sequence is TGTGCCAGCAGCTTAGATGTCTCTGAAGCTTTCTTT. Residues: CASSLDVSEAFF.

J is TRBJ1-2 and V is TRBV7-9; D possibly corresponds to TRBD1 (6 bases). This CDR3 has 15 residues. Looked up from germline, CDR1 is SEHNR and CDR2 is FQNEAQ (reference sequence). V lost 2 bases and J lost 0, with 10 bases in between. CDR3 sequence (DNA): TGTGCCAGCAGCTTATTGGACAGAGCTAACTATGGCTACACCTTC. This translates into CASSLLDRANYGYTF.

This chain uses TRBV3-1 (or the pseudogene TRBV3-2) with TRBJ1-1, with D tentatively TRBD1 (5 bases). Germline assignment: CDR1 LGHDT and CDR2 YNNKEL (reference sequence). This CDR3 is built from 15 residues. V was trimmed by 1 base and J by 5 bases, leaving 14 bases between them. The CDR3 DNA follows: TGTGCCAGCAGCCAAGGTAACGGGGGGAGAACTGAAGCTTTCTTT. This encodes CASSQGNGGRTEAFF.

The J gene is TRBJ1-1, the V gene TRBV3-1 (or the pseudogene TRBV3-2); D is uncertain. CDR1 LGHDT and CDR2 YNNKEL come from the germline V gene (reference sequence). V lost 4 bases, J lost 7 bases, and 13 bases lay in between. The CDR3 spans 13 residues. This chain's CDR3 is CASSRPPTGEAFF. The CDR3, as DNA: TGTGCCAGCAGCCGCCCCCCGACGGGTGAAGCTTTCTTT.

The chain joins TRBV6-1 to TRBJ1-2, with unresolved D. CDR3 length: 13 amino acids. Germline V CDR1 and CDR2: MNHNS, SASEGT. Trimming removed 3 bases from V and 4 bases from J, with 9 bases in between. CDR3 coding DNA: TGTGCCAGCAGTGAGGGCAGCTTCTATGGCTACACCTTC. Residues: CASSEGSFYGYTF.